This TCR beta chain derives from a study of cytomegalovirus exposure and HLA in healthy donors. Findings of the study overall: Per a prior analysis, the majority of TCR beta V segments were productive roughly 87% or roughly 30% of the time. The study labeled 150 to 200 TCR beta chains cytomegalovirus-associated. Upon later analysis, HLA-associated TCR beta chains proved more clonally expanded than other, equally common chains.

As for this clone: The antigen is unknown.

PCR used 60 Vbeta primers and 13 Jbeta primers. Sequencing used immunoSEQ multiplex PCR; TCRdb keeps in-frame clones, though not all of them. Of 180,000 or so clones listed, about 75% were seen once; the top ten hold less than 9.5%. Trimming took 1 base from V and 0 from J; bases not matched to a gene: 7. This CDR3 comprises 17 residues. The germline CDR1 and CDR2 sequences are SGHNT and YENEEA. This clonotype was sampled from a woman between 35 and 50 years old in good health and CMV-seropositive. J is TRBJ2-3 and V is TRBV11-3, with 7 bases identical to TRBD2. The specimen was PBMCs. This CDR3 is CASSLGAGPLSTDTQYF. The CDR3, as DNA: TGTGCCAGCAGCTTAGGAGCGGGACCGCTCAGCACAGATACGCAGTATTTT.